This record covers a single T cell receptor beta chain. The data belong to a study of blood T cell repertoires in COVID-19. Study context: The study drew acute and convalescent COVID-19 samples from the United States, Italy and Spain. T cells, B-cell-depleted T cells, or PBMCs provided the cDNA or gDNA that served as material.

Germline CDR1 SGHRS, CDR2 YFSETQ. CDR3 size: 16 residues. Trimming cost V 5 bases and J 0 bases, with 17 bases left between them. Assay: immunoSEQ multiplex PCR; the TCRdb copy retains only in-frame clones and omits some. Here the sample spans about 100,000 clones, over 80% being singletons. Sequencing used peripheral blood. The receptor was isolated from a man over 45 with active or convalescent COVID-19. The rearrangement uses TRBV5-1 and TRBJ1-1, with D perhaps TRBD1 (5 bases). The CDR3 DNA is TGCGCCAGCAGTGGGGCAGAAATAAACATGAACACTGAAGCTTTCTTT. It encodes CASSGAEINMNTEAFF.